These T cell receptor beta chains were read from a single sample in a study of metastatic and nonmetastatic thyroid tumors. Using MiXCR, TCRdb reanalyzed the PCR reads. Among approximately 38,000 clones listed, under 30% were seen once. Sequencing used blood. All receptors come from a male donor with papillary thyroid cancer or a benign thyroid nodule (not recorded which). Some clones in this sample may be carry-over from other donors' samples. Both conserved end residues are part of each CDR3. The order of the fields is D gene, V gene, clone size, J gene, CDR3 DNA, CDR3 protein. The D gene is left open where the match is weak. The listing skips clone size in some rows; elsewhere it reads once, few, many or a size class.

D: NA; V: TRBV7-9; size: medium-sized; J: TRBJ1-1; DNA: TGTGCCAGCAGCTTAGTTGTAGGGGGGCCGTCAGATATGAACACTGAAGCTTTCTTT; CDR3: CASSLVVGGPSDMNTEAFF
D: NA; V: TRBV5-1; size: NA; J: TRBJ2-3; DNA: TGCGCCAGCAGCTTGGTAGTCACAGATACGCAGTATTTT; CDR3: CASSLVVTDTQYF
D: TRBD2; V: TRBV27; size: few; J: TRBJ2-3; DNA: TGTGCCAGCAGTTGGGGGCTTTCGGGGGGACTAGCGTCGGATACGCAGTATTTT; CDR3: CASSWGLSGGLASDTQYF
D: TRBD2; V: TRBV7-3; size: few; J: TRBJ2-2; DNA: TGTGCCAGCAGCTTAGACCCTAGCGGTGTAAACACCGGTGAGCTGTTTTTT; CDR3: CASSLDPSGVNTGELFF
D: TRBD1; V: TRBV7-3; size: many; J: TRBJ2-1; DNA: TGTGCCAGCAGCATAACCGGGACAGGGTTTTACAATGAGCAGTTCTTC; CDR3: CASSITGTGFYNEQFF
D: NA; V: TRBV6-8; size: NA; J: TRBJ2-1; DNA: TGTGCCAGCAGTTACTCGATTGAGGGGCATGAGCAGTTCTTC; CDR3: CASSYSIEGHEQFF
D: NA; V: TRBV5-1; size: NA; J: TRBJ2-1; DNA: TGCGCCAGCAGCTTGAGGGGTCCCAGGGAACTAGCAAACAATGAGCAGTTCTTC; CDR3: CASSLRGPRELANNEQFF
D: NA; V: TRBV29-1; size: few; J: TRBJ1-5; DNA: TGCAGCGTTGAAAGGGGCGGGAGGGATAGCAATCAGCCCCAGCATTTT; CDR3: CSVERGGRDSNQPQHF
D: NA; V: TRBV4-1; size: medium-sized; J: TRBJ2-7; DNA: TGCGCCAGCAGCCATGAGAGCGAGCAGTACTTC; CDR3: CASSHESEQYF
D: NA; V: TRBV12-3/TRBV12-4; size: few; J: TRBJ2-2; DNA: TGTGCCAGCAGTTTAAATGGGGGAACCGGGGAGCTGTTTTTT; CDR3: CASSLNGGTGELFF
D: NA; V: TRBV3-1; size: NA; J: TRBJ1-2; DNA: TGTGCCAGCAGCGTGACATGGATAGGCTATGGCTACACCTTC; CDR3: CASSVTWIGYGYTF
D: NA; V: TRBV6-6; size: many; J: TRBJ2-1; DNA: TGTGCCAGCAGTTATAACGGGGTTTACAATGAGCAGTTCTTC; CDR3: CASSYNGVYNEQFF
D: NA; V: TRBV6-1; size: NA; J: TRBJ1-5; DNA: TGTGCCACCCAAAACGGGGAATACAATCAGCCCCAGCATTTT; CDR3: CATQNGEYNQPQHF
D: TRBD2; V: TRBV20-1; size: many; J: TRBJ2-2; DNA: TGCAGTGCTACGTGGCGGGAGGGCGAATCCGGGGAGCTGTTTTTT; CDR3: CSATWREGESGELFF
D: NA; V: TRBV5-1; size: NA; J: TRBJ1-1; DNA: TGCGCCAGCAGCTCCGACACTCTGGGGAACACTGAAGCTTTCTTT; CDR3: CASSSDTLGNTEAFF
D: NA; V: TRBV25-1; size: few; J: TRBJ1-2; DNA: TGTGCCAGCAACGGGGACACCCTCTATGGCTACACCTTC; CDR3: CASNGDTLYGYTF
D: NA; V: TRBV6-1; size: few; J: TRBJ2-1; DNA: TGTGCCAGCCGGACCGACTACAGGGCCTACAATGAGCAGTTCTTC; CDR3: CASRTDYRAYNEQFF
D: TRBD1; V: TRBV3-1; size: NA; J: TRBJ2-1; DNA: TGTGCCAGCAGCCAGGGACAGGAGATCTACAATGAGCAGTTCTTC; CDR3: CASSQGQEIYNEQFF
D: TRBD1; V: TRBV19; size: few; J: TRBJ1-6; DNA: TGTGCCAGTAGAGAGGGACAGGGGCTGAATTCACCCCTCCACTTT; CDR3: CASREGQGLNSPLHF
D: TRBD1; V: TRBV19; size: many; J: TRBJ2-7; DNA: TGTGCCAGTAGTCTGGACAGGGGGGGAGAGCAGTACTTC; CDR3: CASSLDRGGEQYF
D: NA; V: TRBV6-2/TRBV6-3; size: few; J: TRBJ2-7; DNA: TGTGCCAGCGGGGGCCAGCTCGAGCAGTACTTC; CDR3: CASGGQLEQYF
D: NA; V: TRBV6-1; size: NA; J: TRBJ2-5; DNA: TGTGCCAGCAGTAGCGGGTTCCAAGAGACCCAGTACTTC; CDR3: CASSSGFQETQYF
D: NA; V: TRBV5-4; size: NA; J: TRBJ1-1; DNA: TGTGCCAGCAGCTCTTCTTTGAGAGGGAGGAGGACTGAAGCTTTCTTT; CDR3: CASSSSLRGRRTEAFF
D: NA; V: TRBV20-1; size: NA; J: TRBJ1-1; DNA: TGCAGTGCTAGAAAGCCCAGTGTCTCGGAAGCTTTCTTT; CDR3: CSARKPSVSEAFF
D: TRBD1; V: TRBV7-2; size: NA; J: TRBJ2-5; DNA: TGTGCCAGCAGCTTAGTGGGGACAGGGGGCATTGGGACCCAGTACTTC; CDR3: CASSLVGTGGIGTQYF
D: NA; V: TRBV19; size: many; J: TRBJ1-1; DNA: TGTGCCAGTAGTATACAGATTAACACTGAAGCTTTCTTT; CDR3: CASSIQINTEAFF
D: TRBD2; V: TRBV28; size: many; J: TRBJ2-3; DNA: TGTGCCAGCAGTTCACGACTAGCGGGAGTAGTCGATACGCAGTATTTT; CDR3: CASSSRLAGVVDTQYF
D: NA; V: TRBV5-1; size: medium-sized; J: TRBJ1-3; DNA: TGCGCCAGCAGCTTGGACAGCCTCTCTGGAAACACCATATATTTT; CDR3: CASSLDSLSGNTIYF
D: NA; V: TRBV6-1; size: few; J: TRBJ1-6; DNA: TGTGCCAGCAGCGCCGGTCCGTATAATTCACCCCTCCACTTT; CDR3: CASSAGPYNSPLHF
D: NA; V: TRBV18; size: NA; J: TRBJ2-3; DNA: TGTGCCAGCTCACCACTAGGCTCCGTCGCAGATACGCAGTATTTT; CDR3: CASSPLGSVADTQYF
D: NA; V: TRBV6-4; size: NA; J: TRBJ2-7; DNA: TGTGCCAGCAGTGACCGCAGTTACGAGCAGTACTTC; CDR3: CASSDRSYEQYF
D: NA; V: TRBV28; size: many; J: TRBJ1-5; DNA: TGTGCCAGCGTGGGGGGGGCTGAACAGCCCCAGCATTTT; CDR3: CASVGGAEQPQHF
D: TRBD1; V: TRBV30; size: few; J: TRBJ1-2; DNA: TGTGCCTGGAGTGTAAAGTCGGACAGGACTAACTATGGCTACACCTTC; CDR3: CAWSVKSDRTNYGYTF
D: NA; V: TRBV28; size: NA; J: TRBJ2-7; DNA: TGTGCCAGCATTTTATCCTTTTACGAGCATTACTTC; CDR3: CASILSFYEHYF
D: TRBD2; V: TRBV7-9; size: many; J: TRBJ2-1; DNA: TGTGCCAGCAGCTTAGCGCAGACTAGCGGGATGAATGAGCAGTTCTTC; CDR3: CASSLAQTSGMNEQFF
D: NA; V: TRBV12-3/TRBV12-4; size: NA; J: TRBJ2-5; DNA: TGTGCTATCACCTCGCAGGAGGGAACGGAGACCCAGTACTTC; CDR3: CAITSQEGTETQYF
D: NA; V: TRBV28; size: many; J: TRBJ1-5; DNA: TGTGCCAGCACCCTTGGGTTGGAGGGGGGGGATAGCAATCAGCCCCAGCATTTT; CDR3: CASTLGLEGGDSNQPQHF
D: TRBD2; V: TRBV6-1; size: many; J: TRBJ2-1; DNA: TGTGCCAGCAGTGATTGGGGGGGGTCCTACAATGAGCAGTTCTTC; CDR3: CASSDWGGSYNEQFF
D: NA; V: TRBV7-9; size: NA; J: TRBJ2-7; DNA: TGTGCCAGCAGCTTAACCACGAGTTACGAGCAGTACTTC; CDR3: CASSLTTSYEQYF
D: TRBD2; V: TRBV20-1; size: NA; J: TRBJ2-5; DNA: TGCAGTGCCTTGACTAGCGGGAGAGGAGAGACCCAGTACTTC; CDR3: CSALTSGRGETQYF
D: NA; V: TRBV4-1; size: once; J: TRBJ2-7; DNA: TGCGCCAGCAGCCAAGAAAACGGGGGACCCTACGAGCAGTACTTC; CDR3: CASSQENGGPYEQYF